This TCR beta chain was retrieved from a study of blood T cell repertoires in COVID-19. CDR1 is SGHVS, CDR2 FQNEAQ, per germline. This CDR3 is built from 15 residues. V trimming: 5 bases; J trimming: 1 base; junction bases outside the gene matches: 4. Sequencing used immunoSEQ multiplex PCR; TCRdb keeps in-frame clones, though not all of them. The profile shows approximately 320,000 clones, over 85% of them singletons. The rearrangement uses TRBV7-8 and TRBJ2-2, with TRBD1 matching over 7 bases. The sample comprised PBMCs or T cells enriched from blood (not recorded which). The TCR originated in a man in his 60s who had recovered from COVID-19. CDR3 amino acids: CASSPDRVNTGELFF. The CDR3 nucleotides are TGTGCCAGCAGCCCCGACAGGGTGAACACCGGGGAGCTGTTTTTT.